The TCR beta chain under discussion was sequenced for a study of T cell responses to AZD1222 COVID-19 vaccine. Generated by immunoSEQ multiplex PCR, the TCRdb table keeps only in-frame clones and is missing some. The data contain about 110,000 clones, around 89% of them seen just once; the ten biggest clones take up about 1.6%. The origin of this receptor is an adult in good health. Material: peripheral blood, obtained on day 0 of AZD1222 vaccination.

CDR3 sequence: CSARPDNEQFF. CDR3 in DNA: TGCAGTGCTAGACCCGACAATGAGCAGTTCTTC. The chain carries TRBV20-1 and TRBJ2-1; D gene ambiguous. The CDR3 is 11 residues long. Germline CDR1 and CDR2: DFQATT and SNEGSKA (reference sequence). The V end lost 2 bases, the J end lost 5 bases, and 4 bases lay between the germline ends.